Below are 21 T cell receptor beta chains sequenced from a single sample in a study of T-cell reconstitution after alpha-beta-depleted transplantation in children. As it was prepared, the TCRbeta library received unique molecular identifiers. TCRdb re-called the PCR reads with MiXCR, one entry per CDR3 protein. The top ten clones hold about 54% of a sample with tens of thousands of distinct CDR3 sequences, roughly 20% of them seen once. Source: PBMCs, mostly from graft donor cells, taken 360 days after TCRalphabeta/CD19-depleted stem cell transplant. Every receptor here comes from a male patient between 2 and 9 years old who had a stem cell transplant for acute lymphoblastic leukemia, so the T cells may come from the graft donor.

This clonotype was counted ten times or more. This rearrangement joins TRBV4-2 to TRBJ2-2; 9 nucleotides match TRBD2. CDR1 is LGHNA, CDR2 YNFKEQ, per germline. There are 14 residues in the CDR3. V was clipped by 3 bases and J by 5 bases; unmatched bases: 1. The CDR3: CASSHTSGTGELFF. The CDR3 nucleotides are TGTGCCAGCAGCCACACTAGCGGGACCGGGGAGCTGTTTTTT.

This clonotype was detected a few times. The rearrangement links TRBV11-2 to TRBJ2-2; 10 bases map to TRBD2. This CDR3 spans 17 amino acids. Germline V gene data show CDR1 as SGHAT and CDR2 as FQNNGV. The trim removed 1 base at V and 3 bases at J, leaving 5 bases unmatched. Written as DNA, the CDR3 is TGTGCCAGCAGCTTAGGGTCAACTAGCGGGGACACCGGGGAGCTGTTTTTT. Residues: CASSLGSTSGDTGELFF.

This clonotype came up many times. V and J are TRBV3-1 and TRBJ2-1; D possibly corresponds to TRBD2 (6 bases). Germline CDR1 LGHDT, CDR2 YNNKEL (reference sequence). V was clipped by 0 bases and J by 4 bases, with 10 bases between them. This CDR3 region has 15 residues. The CDR3 nucleotides read TGTGCCAGCAGCCAAGAGTTAGCGGTATACAATGAGCAGTTCTTC. It yields the protein CASSQELAVYNEQFF.

This clonotype was found a few times. The chain recombines TRBV18 with TRBJ2-7, with 11 bases that match TRBD2. CDR1 and CDR2 from the germline V gene are KGHSH and LQKENI. Trimming took 1 base from V and 2 from J; bases not matched to a gene: 4. There are 16 residues in the CDR3. The CDR3 loop reads CASSPQRLAGTYEQYF. CDR3 DNA: TGTGCCAGCTCACCACAGAGACTAGCGGGGACCTACGAGCAGTACTTC.

This clonotype occurred many times. This chain connects TRBV29-1 to TRBJ2-1; 8 bases fit TRBD2. The CDR3 is 11 residues long. Germline V lookup: CDR1 SQVTM, CDR2 ANQGSEA. Here the CDR3 reads CGTSNGNEQFF. CDR3 sequence (DNA): TGCGGGACTAGTAACGGCAATGAGCAGTTCTTC.

This rearrangement joins TRBV7-9 to TRBJ2-7; D not resolved. Trimming took off 1 base at V and 5 bases at J, with 9 bases between the two ends. The germline gives CDR1 SEHNR, CDR2 FQNEAQ (reference sequence). The CDR3 has 13 residues. The CDR3 nucleotides are TGTGCCAGCAGCTTAGGGCAATTGAACGAGCAGTACTTC. This sequence encodes CASSLGQLNEQYF.

This clonotype was found a few times. This rearrangement joins TRBV10-3 to TRBJ2-5; 8 bases match TRBD1. The CDR3 totals 16 residues. Germline trimming cut 3 bases from V and 3 bases from J; bases unmatched to any gene: 9. From germline, CDR1 is ENHRY and CDR2 SYGVKD. CDR3 protein: CAISDLPNRGEETQYF. Written as DNA, the CDR3 is TGTGCCATCAGTGATCTTCCCAACAGGGGGGAAGAGACCCAGTACTTC.

This clonotype was seen a few times. The chain carries TRBV18 and TRBJ2-1; weak D call: TRBD2 (6 bases). Germline V CDR1 and CDR2: KGHSH, LQKENI. Trimming cost V 4 bases and J 5 bases, with 9 bases left between them. The CDR3 consists of 13 residues. CDR3 in amino acids: CASSHGSDNEQFF. CDR3 DNA sequence: TGTGCCAGCTCACACGGGAGCGACAATGAGCAGTTCTTC.

The rearrangement links TRBV6-1 to TRBJ2-7; D gene uncertain. The V end lost 6 bases, the J end lost 2 bases, and 17 bases lay between the germline ends. The germline CDR1 and CDR2 sequences are MNHNS and SASEGT. The CDR3 runs to 15 residues. This CDR3 reads CASRNGKTRPYEQYF. As DNA, the CDR3 is TGTGCCAGCAGGAACGGAAAAACGAGGCCCTACGAGCAGTACTTC.

This clonotype was observed a handful of times. This chain uses TRBV7-9 with TRBJ2-2; D is ambiguous. Trimming stripped 4 bases from V and 6 bases from J, with 9 bases between. Germline assignment: CDR1 SEHNR and CDR2 FQNEAQ (reference sequence). This CDR3 has 13 residues. CDR3 region: CASSSLRSGELFF. The CDR3 bases are TGTGCCAGCAGCTCACTTCGGTCCGGGGAGCTGTTTTTT.

This clonotype turned up a few times. V and J are TRBV12-3 or TRBV12-4 and TRBJ2-1; D gene ambiguous. Between the trimmed V and J ends, which lost 0 bases and 0 bases, there was a span of 0 bases. The CDR3 consists of 13 residues. CDR3 in amino acids: CASSLASYNEQFF. In DNA form, the CDR3 reads TGTGCCAGCAGTTTAGCCTCCTACAATGAGCAGTTCTTC.

This clonotype was counted between two and nine times. The chain couples TRBV11-3 to TRBJ2-5, with D uncertain. CDR1 is SGHNT and CDR2 is YENEEA in the germline V gene. The ends were cut back, 5 bases at V and 0 bases at J, with 13 bases in the middle. The CDR3 loop spans 15 amino acids. CDR3 residues: CASSRGALDQETQYF. The CDR3 nucleotides read TGTGCCAGCAGCCGAGGAGCATTGGACCAAGAGACCCAGTACTTC.

This clonotype occurred a few times. The genes are TRBV12-3 or TRBV12-4 and TRBJ2-1, with 10 positions matching TRBD2. The CDR3 sequence is 18 residues long. The junction had 12 bases not matched to a gene; V was cut back by 0 bases and J by 7 bases. The CDR3 nucleotides read TGTGCCAGCAGTTTAGCGCATTTGGGAGCGGGAGGGCCAAATGAGCAGTTCTTC. Amino acids: CASSLAHLGAGGPNEQFF.

This clonotype was observed at least ten times. For the CDR3, the DNA is TGTGCCAGCAGCCCACAGGGGGGTAAGACTGAAGCTTTCTTT. Its translation: CASSPQGGKTEAFF. The chain combines TRBV7-9 with TRBJ1-1; TRBD1 matches at 8 bases. CDR1 and CDR2 (germline): SEHNR, FQNEAQ (reference sequence). This CDR3 has 14 residues. Trimming at V came to 5 bases and at J to 5 bases, leaving 7 bases not matched to a gene.

A few counts support this clonotype. CDR3 sequence reads: CSARMLSGRTRTQYF. CDR3 sequence (DNA): TGCAGTGCTAGAATGCTTAGCGGGCGGACGAGGACCCAGTACTTC. The chain is built from TRBV20-1 and TRBJ2-5; 7 nucleotides line up with TRBD2. The V and J ends lost 2 bases and 7 bases, in that order; junction bases with no gene match: 13. CDR1 DFQATT and CDR2 SNEGSKA come from the germline V gene (reference sequence). The CDR3 totals 15 residues.

Ten or more counts support this clonotype. The chain uses TRBV5-1 and TRBJ2-1; D might be TRBD1 or TRBD2, each matching 5 bases. In germline, CDR1 is SGHRS, CDR2 YFSETQ. The CDR3 contains 11 residues. V was cut by 7 bases and J by 9 bases, with 11 bases left in between. The CDR3 coding sequence is TGCGCCAGCTCTTGGGGACCTGAGCAGTTCTTC. Its translation is CASSWGPEQFF.

This clonotype was seen many times. The chain joins TRBV7-9 to TRBJ1-1; 7 bases are shared with TRBD1. The length of the CDR3 is 15 residues. V lost 2 bases to trimming and J lost 9 bases; unmatched junction nucleotides: 12. In germline, CDR1 is SEHNR, CDR2 FQNEAQ (reference sequence). The DNA for the CDR3 is TGTGCCAGCAGCTTATTGAACTCCGGGACAGAGAAAGCTTTCTTT. Protein: CASSLLNSGTEKAFF.

The chain combines TRBV11-2 with TRBJ2-2, with 8 bases fitting TRBD2. CDR3 size: 16 residues. Germline lookup yields CDR1 SGHAT and CDR2 FQNNGV. The trim removed 10 bases at V and 0 bases at J, leaving 10 bases unmatched. The CDR3 here is CATPLLAASNTGELFF. The CDR3 DNA reads TGTGCCACCCCCCTACTAGCGGCTTCGAACACCGGGGAGCTGTTTTTT.

The chain combines TRBV6-1 with TRBJ2-6; D is ambiguous. V was cut by 4 bases and J by 3 bases, with 10 bases left in between. This CDR3 has 15 amino acids. Per germline, CDR1 MNHNS and CDR2 SASEGT. CDR3 region: CASSAGAFGANVLTF. In DNA, the CDR3 is TGTGCCAGCAGTGCCGGTGCGTTTGGGGCCAACGTCCTGACTTTC.

J is TRBJ2-1 and V is TRBV29-1; no firm D call. Germline V lookup: CDR1 SQVTM, CDR2 ANQGSEA. V gave up 0 bases and J gave up 3 bases, with 18 bases separating them. The CDR3 loop spans 17 amino acids. For the CDR3, the DNA is TGCAGCGTTGAAGATCAAATGGGAACTAACCACTACAATGAGCAGTTCTTC. It codes for CSVEDQMGTNHYNEQFF.

The chain has TRBV5-1 and TRBJ2-1, with D tentatively TRBD2 (6 bases). Per germline, CDR1 SGHRS and CDR2 YFSETQ. V was pared by 0 bases and J by 4 bases, with 11 bases between. The CDR3 length is 15 residues. In DNA, the CDR3 is TGCGCCAGCAGCTTGGCCCTAGCGTCTTACAATGAGCAGTTCTTC. Its protein is CASSLALASYNEQFF. Combining the CDR3 with reference TRBV5-1 and TRBJ2-1 gives the whole variable domain KAGVTQTPRYLIKTRGQQVTLSCSPISGHRSVSWYQQTPGQGLQFLFEYFSETQRNKGNFPGRFSGRQFSNSRSEMNVSTLELGDSALYLCASSLALASYNEQFFGPGTRLTVL.